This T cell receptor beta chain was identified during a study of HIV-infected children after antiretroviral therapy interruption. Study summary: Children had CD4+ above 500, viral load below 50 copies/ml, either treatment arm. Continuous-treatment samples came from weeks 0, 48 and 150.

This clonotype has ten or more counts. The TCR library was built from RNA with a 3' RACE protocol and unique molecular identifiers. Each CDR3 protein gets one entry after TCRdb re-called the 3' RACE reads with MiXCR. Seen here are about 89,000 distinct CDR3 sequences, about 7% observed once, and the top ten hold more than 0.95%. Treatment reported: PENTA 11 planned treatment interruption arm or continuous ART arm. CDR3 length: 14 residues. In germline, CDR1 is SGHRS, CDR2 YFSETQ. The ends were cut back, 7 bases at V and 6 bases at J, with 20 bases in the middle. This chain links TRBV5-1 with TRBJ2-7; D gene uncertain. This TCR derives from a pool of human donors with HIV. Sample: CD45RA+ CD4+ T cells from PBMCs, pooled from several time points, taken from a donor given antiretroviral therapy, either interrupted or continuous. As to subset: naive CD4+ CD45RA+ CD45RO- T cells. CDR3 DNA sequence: TGCGCCAGCCAGGCACCGGCCCCTACGGGCGAGCAGTACTTC. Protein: CASQAPAPTGEQYF.